This T cell receptor beta chain was identified in a study of cytomegalovirus exposure and HLA in healthy donors (dated 2017 in TCRdb). Regarding the study in general: In an earlier analysis of 550 to 750 of the donors, around 290 Gb of sequence data and 117 million unique TCR beta sequences from about 179 million T cells were reported. About 280 gigabases of sequencing data and 70 million to 100 million unique TCR sequences made up an early release that covered over 550 HLA-typed donors. In the later analysis, no new phenotypic data were used to find candidate immune exposures; instead, reliance was placed on TCR beta sequences and their occurrence across donors. To predict cytomegalovirus infection status, the study brought together high-throughput TCR immunosequencing, statistical association of individual TCRs with disease status, and machine learning. The number of typed donors differed by locus: roughly 629-630 for A, B, C, DRB1 and DQB1; 522 for DQA1; about 600 for DPA1; and roughly 450 for DPB1. Using immunosequencing, the study profiled T cell repertoires from some 670 subjects and related those repertoires to cytomegalovirus serostatus. Alongside the repertoire data, information on donor age, sex, ethnicity and CMV serostatus was compiled. In addition to the first cohort of 666 subjects, a separate validation cohort of 120 different subjects was used. HLA typing included class I and class II loci at four-digit resolution. Several DR-DQ haplotypes were treated as single units for association and clustering because of strong linkage in the cohort. A later genetic analysis took genome-wide SNP genotypes for about three fifths of the 666 donors and used that subset as a discovery cohort. The aim of the study was to test whether cataloging public T cell receptors could identify signatures of past pathogen exposure. In a later analysis, previously published TCR beta repertoires from roughly 710 donors were re-analyzed and high-resolution HLA genotyping was added so that TCR occurrence patterns could be studied. In an earlier analysis of a few hundred of the donors, high-throughput TCR beta sequencing was used to judge whether each TCR beta V gene segment behaved as functional or pseudogenic. Among 300 to 500 genotyped donors of the cohort, an average of roughly 230,000 unique TCR beta nucleotide sequences was sequenced per donor, of which about 19% were non-productive. Of the roughly 400 genotyped donors, approximately 80% fell in the genetic ancestry cluster associated with self-reported Caucasian donors. All discovery cohort repertoires had been generated using a single sequencing platform. The paper's findings and limits, for the study overall: CMV serostatus was the only immune exposure information available for the cohort. The presence/absence analyses assumed that sequencing depth was roughly uniform across donors, and that assumption may not be true. According to the authors, the approach could potentially be generalized to other disease states and immunological phenotypes. Only TCR beta chains were sequenced in this cohort, and the absence of alpha or paired-chain data limited detectable features. A total of 150 to 200 TCR beta chains were listed by the study as associated with cytomegalovirus. Strong co-occurrence of HLA alleles, especially DR and DQ, made assigning TCR associations to individual alleles difficult. A later genetic analysis reported fewer N-insertions in productive TCRs among donors in an Asian-associated ancestry cluster than the roughly 670-donor mean. The sequencing pipeline was judged likely to have produced a cluster of highly shared sequence variants as a technical artifact. A further reported finding was that TCR beta sequences accurately predicted the HLA-A and HLA-B alleles for most subjects in the first cohort. Some IMGT-functional V segments, including TRBV6-2 and TRBV6-3, could not be told apart with the 87-base-pair reads, so those segments were excluded. According to a later analysis, parvovirus B19, influenza, CMV and Epstein-Barr virus appeared linked to several top co-occurrence clusters. Across donors, most TCR sequences were observed very rarely, whereas some public TCRs were present in many individuals. A later analysis found that most CMV-associated TCR beta chains appeared HLA-restricted, with HLA associations seemingly driven largely by CMV exposure. In a later analysis, TCR association rates were found to vary across HLA loci, with the most associated TCRs seen for DRB1 alleles and the fewest for HLA-C alleles. At a false discovery rate of 0.05, a later analysis linked under 20,000 TCR beta sequences to specific HLA alleles. A few of the identified cytomegalovirus-associated TCR beta chains were confirmed in vitro to be specific for cytomegalovirus antigens. Because counts were too low, about 17 rarely observed V segments, including chromosome 9 orphons, were excluded from the earlier analysis of 587 of the donors. The classifier was reported to diagnose cytomegalovirus status with high specificity and sensitivity in both the original and validation cohorts. In an earlier analysis of around 600 of the donors, most TCR beta V segments appeared in productive rearrangements about 87% or about 30% of the time, broadly matching IMGT annotations. HLA typing was unavailable for some donors at each locus, so association tests used only the typed subset. Linkage disequilibrium might explain the correlated functional status among segregating V segments, but an unknown experimental factor could not be excluded. Compared with equally common non-associated chains, HLA-associated TCR beta chains in a later analysis were more clonally expanded and had lower generation probabilities. A later genetic analysis associated a missense DCLRE1C variant with V-gene and J-gene trimming of TCR beta chains, and an independent cohort replicated the association.

As for this clone: It lacks a known antigen. No much larger clone is present one base from it, and per-base qualities are unavailable.

Including cysteine and phenylalanine, the CDR3 has 14 amino acids. Just the 42-base CDR3 DNA is kept, in frame starting at base 1. Relative to germline, V is missing 8 bases and J is missing 5 bases, with 9 bases of the junction outside any gene match. CDR1 and CDR2 (LNHDA, SQIVND) derive from the germline V gene (reference sequence). The cohort comprised 666 healthy bone marrow donors. Cohort members were all nominally healthy when sampled, although unrecorded immune exposures were likely present. The donor was CMV seropositive and was included in the group of approximately 300 seropositive cohort members. Every donor gave a peripheral blood sample, and the peripheral blood mononuclear cells from that sample were used for TCR beta sequencing. The Qiagen DNeasy Blood Extraction Kit was used to extract genomic DNA from the blood cell samples. Receptor amplification or capture employed the immunoSEQ multiplex PCR assay. For the multiplex PCR, a mixture combining 60 forward primers for TCR Vbeta segments and 13 reverse primers for TCR Jbeta segments was used. The CDR3 region of rearranged TCR beta genes was amplified from genomic DNA with a multiplex PCR assay. Amplified TCR beta libraries were sequenced as 87-base-pair reads on the Illumina HiSeq System. The source study handled its data this way. A later analysis tallied 75 million to 95 million unique TCR beta chains across the 666 repertoires, and approximately 12 million of those chains were shared by two or more donors. To remove PCR and sequencing errors, raw reads were error-corrected and collapsed into unique sequences using a nearest-neighbor algorithm that merged closely related sequences. To assign V, D and J gene segments, CDR3 sequences were aligned to IMGT reference sequences. For a sequence to be retained, at least a six-nucleotide match to both a V gene segment and a J gene segment was required. Rearrangements were classified as productive when the CDR3 lacked stop codons and remained in frame with V and J, and all other rearrangements were classified as non-productive. Following IMGT convention, CDR3 was defined as the stretch from the second conserved V-encoded cysteine up to the conserved J-encoded phenylalanine. The earlier analysis of a few hundred of the donors excluded sequences that lacked an unambiguous match to a single V gene segment. In an earlier analysis of about 590 of the donors, a V segment was called functional when productive rearrangements were above 56.7%, and segregating when the standard deviation between donors exceeded 5%. A statistical classification framework was developed to diagnose cytomegalovirus status using the catalog of TCR beta chain sequences. A later analysis assigned V and J genes by comparing TCR nucleotide sequences with IMGT/GENE-DB human TR gene sequences. In a later analysis, CDR3 sequences and most-parsimonious VDJ recombination scenarios were assigned using the TCRdist pipeline. In a later analysis, each TCR beta chain was defined by its CDR3 amino acid sequence together with its V-gene family, and reads lacking a unique V-gene family were excluded. To address suspected cross-contamination and a sequencing artifact, a later analysis removed around 600 highly shared, low-generation-probability nucleotide sequences. A later analysis calculated a clonal expansion index for each public chain from normalized within-repertoire ranks of inferred template counts. In a later analysis, generation probabilities were computed with a VDJ recombination model fitted to out-of-frame rearrangements, and the resulting probabilities were checked against IGoR. In a later analysis, hypergeometric tests were used to score TCR-TCR, TCR-HLA and TCR-CMV co-occurrence, with a repertoire-size bias correction applied to TCR pairs. False discovery rates were estimated in a later analysis by permuting HLA or CMV assignments 20 times. A later analysis grouped co-occurring TCRs with DBSCAN, adding TCRdist sequence similarity when clustering within HLA-allele-positive subsets. For co-occurrence clustering, repertoires with fewer than 30,000 or more than 120,000 public chains were excluded, along with a handful of repertoires with anomalous nucleotide sharing. Imported from immuneACCESS, the table was reduced by TCRdb to in-frame sequences with V and J called. These copies leave out some clones; in studies compared against another copy, an unresolved V gene accounts for under half, and the cause of the remainder is not known. That table supplies the V and J calls and clone size; D and trimming were determined from the DNA. In all, the sample holds 150,000 or so clones, and approximately 81% of those were seen once. The leading ten clones occupy roughly 2.2% of the sample.

Specimen: PBMCs. This receptor was obtained from a man between 18 and 35 years old in good health and CMV-seropositive. The sequence joins TRBV19 to TRBJ1-1; a stretch of 9 junction bases matches TRBD1. Here the CDR3 is given as CASHQTGGGTEAFF. In nucleotides, the sequence is TGTGCCAGTCACCAGACAGGGGGTGGGACTGAAGCTTTCTTT.